A selection of T cell receptor beta chains follows, all from one sample in a study of blood T cell repertoires in COVID-19. Measured with immunoSEQ multiplex PCR; TCRdb has only the in-frame clones, and not every one. Of roughly 100,000 clones listed, about nine tenths are singletons. The sequenced sample consisted of peripheral blood. The receptor set was obtained from a woman aged 45-65 years with COVID-19, enrolled during active disease. The CDR3 runs from the conserved cysteine through the conserved F or W. The D gene is left open where the match is weak.

D gene: -
J gene: TRBJ1-1
V gene: TRBV11-3
CDR3 protein: CASSLLIVDFTEAFF

D gene: TRBD1
J gene: TRBJ1-1
V gene: TRBV5-6
CDR3 protein: CASSLVTGGLNTEAFF

D gene: -
J gene: TRBJ1-1
V gene: TRBV4-2
CDR3 protein: CASSQPPQGGWAAFF

D gene: -
J gene: TRBJ2-3
V gene: TRBV21-1
CDR3 protein: CASSKGRRSRSDTQYF

D gene: -
J gene: TRBJ2-2
V gene: TRBV10-1
CDR3 protein: CASRRRGGGELFF

D gene: TRBD2
J gene: TRBJ2-1
V gene: TRBV10-3
CDR3 protein: CAIAGGNDEQFF

D gene: -
J gene: TRBJ1-2
V gene: TRBV10-3
CDR3 protein: CAIETGGGSGYTF

D gene: -
J gene: TRBJ2-1
V gene: TRBV19
CDR3 protein: CASSIGYRQTYNEQFF

D gene: -
J gene: TRBJ1-2
V gene: TRBV6-5
CDR3 protein: CASRNQYGYTF

D gene: -
J gene: TRBJ2-7
V gene: TRBV5-1
CDR3 protein: CASSRTDTYEQYF

D gene: -
J gene: TRBJ2-3
V gene: TRBV9
CDR3 protein: CASSSSAITDTQYF

D gene: TRBD1
J gene: TRBJ1-2
V gene: TRBV23-1
CDR3 protein: CASSQTGGGGYTF

D gene: -
J gene: TRBJ2-2
V gene: TRBV3-1/TRBV3-2
CDR3 protein: CASSQELRSPNTGELFF

D gene: -
J gene: TRBJ1-5
V gene: TRBV20-1
CDR3 protein: CSASPDRHNQPQHF

D gene: -
J gene: TRBJ1-4
V gene: TRBV12-2
CDR3 protein: CASRLRQGRFEKLFF